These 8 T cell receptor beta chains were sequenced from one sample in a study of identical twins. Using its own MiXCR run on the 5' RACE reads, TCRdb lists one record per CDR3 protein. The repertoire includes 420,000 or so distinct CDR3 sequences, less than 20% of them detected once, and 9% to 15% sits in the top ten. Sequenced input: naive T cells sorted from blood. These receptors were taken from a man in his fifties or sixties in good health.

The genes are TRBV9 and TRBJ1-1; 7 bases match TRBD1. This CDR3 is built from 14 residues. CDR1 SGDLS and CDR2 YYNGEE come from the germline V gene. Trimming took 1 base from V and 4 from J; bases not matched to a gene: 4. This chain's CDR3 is CASSVLRDSTEAFF. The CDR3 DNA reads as TGTGCCAGCAGCGTACTCCGGGACAGCACTGAAGCTTTCTTT.

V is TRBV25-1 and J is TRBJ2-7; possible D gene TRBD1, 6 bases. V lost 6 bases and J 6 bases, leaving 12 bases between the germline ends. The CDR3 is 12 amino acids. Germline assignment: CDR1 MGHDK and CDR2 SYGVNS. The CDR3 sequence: CASSPGQTEQYF. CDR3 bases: TGTGCCAGCAGCCCGGGACAAACCGAGCAGTACTTC.

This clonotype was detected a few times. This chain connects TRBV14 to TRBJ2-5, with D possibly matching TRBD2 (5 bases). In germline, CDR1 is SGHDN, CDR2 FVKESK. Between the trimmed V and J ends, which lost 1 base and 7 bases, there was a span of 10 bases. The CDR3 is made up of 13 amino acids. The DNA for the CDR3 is TGTGCCAGCAGCCAAGTCAGCGGTGGGACCCAGTACTTC. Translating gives CASSQVSGGTQYF.

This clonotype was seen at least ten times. The CDR3 nucleotides read TGTGCCAGCAGCCAACGGACTAGCGGATACACAGATACGCAGTATTTT. Its translation is CASSQRTSGYTDTQYF. V is TRBV4-2 and J is TRBJ2-3, with 10 bases fitting TRBD2. V was clipped by 2 bases and J by 2 bases; unmatched bases: 4. The CDR3 totals 16 residues. Per germline, CDR1 LGHNA and CDR2 YNFKEQ.

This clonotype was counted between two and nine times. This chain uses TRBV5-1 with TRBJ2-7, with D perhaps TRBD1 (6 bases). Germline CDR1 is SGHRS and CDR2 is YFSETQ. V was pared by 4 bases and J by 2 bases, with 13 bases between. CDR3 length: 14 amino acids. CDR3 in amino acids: CASSEQGGPYEQYF. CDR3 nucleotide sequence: TGCGCCAGCAGCGAACAGGGTGGCCCCTACGAGCAGTACTTC.

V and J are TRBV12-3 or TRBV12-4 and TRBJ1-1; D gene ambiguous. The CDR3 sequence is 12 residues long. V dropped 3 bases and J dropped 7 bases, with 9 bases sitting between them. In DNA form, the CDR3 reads TGTGCCAGCAGTTTCGGGGTCAGTGAAGCTTTCTTT. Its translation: CASSFGVSEAFF.

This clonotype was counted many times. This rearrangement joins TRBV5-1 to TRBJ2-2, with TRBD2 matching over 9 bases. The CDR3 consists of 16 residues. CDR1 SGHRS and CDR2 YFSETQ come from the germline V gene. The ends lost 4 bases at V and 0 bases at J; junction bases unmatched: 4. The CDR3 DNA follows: TGCGCCAGCAGCAGCCTAGCGGGGTCGAACACCGGGGAGCTGTTTTTT. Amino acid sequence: CASSSLAGSNTGELFF.

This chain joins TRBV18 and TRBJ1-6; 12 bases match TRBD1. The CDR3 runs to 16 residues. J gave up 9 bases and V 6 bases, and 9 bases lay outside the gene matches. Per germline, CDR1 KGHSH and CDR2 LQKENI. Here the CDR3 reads CASSPLPGQGASPLHF. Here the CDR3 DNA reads TGTGCCAGCTCGCCCCTCCCGGGACAGGGGGCTTCACCCCTCCACTTT.